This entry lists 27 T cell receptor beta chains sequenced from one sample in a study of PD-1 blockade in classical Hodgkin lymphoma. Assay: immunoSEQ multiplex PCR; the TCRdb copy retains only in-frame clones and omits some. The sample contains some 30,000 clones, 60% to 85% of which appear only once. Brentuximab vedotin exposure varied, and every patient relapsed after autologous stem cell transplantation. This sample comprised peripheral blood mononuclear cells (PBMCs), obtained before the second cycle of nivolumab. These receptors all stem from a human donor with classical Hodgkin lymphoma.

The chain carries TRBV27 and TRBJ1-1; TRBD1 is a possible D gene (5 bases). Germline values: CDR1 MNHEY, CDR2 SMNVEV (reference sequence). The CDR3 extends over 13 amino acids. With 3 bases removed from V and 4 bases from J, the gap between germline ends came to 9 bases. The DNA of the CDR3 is TGTGCCAGCAGTTTGGGGCAGGTCACTGAAGCTTTCTTT. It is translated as CASSLGQVTEAFF.

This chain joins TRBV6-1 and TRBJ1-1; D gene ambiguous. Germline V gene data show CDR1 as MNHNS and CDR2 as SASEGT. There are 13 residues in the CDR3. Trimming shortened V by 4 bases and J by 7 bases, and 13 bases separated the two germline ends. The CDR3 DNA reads TGTGCCAGCAGTGCGTCCCTCCTTAATGAAGCTTTCTTT. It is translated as CASSASLLNEAFF.

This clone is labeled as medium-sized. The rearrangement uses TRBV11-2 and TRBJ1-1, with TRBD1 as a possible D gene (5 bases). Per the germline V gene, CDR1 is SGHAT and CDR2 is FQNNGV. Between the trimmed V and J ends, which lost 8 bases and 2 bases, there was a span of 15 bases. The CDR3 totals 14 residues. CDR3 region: CASEGDTRNTEAFF. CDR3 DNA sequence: TGTGCCAGCGAAGGGGATACTCGCAACACTGAAGCTTTCTTT.

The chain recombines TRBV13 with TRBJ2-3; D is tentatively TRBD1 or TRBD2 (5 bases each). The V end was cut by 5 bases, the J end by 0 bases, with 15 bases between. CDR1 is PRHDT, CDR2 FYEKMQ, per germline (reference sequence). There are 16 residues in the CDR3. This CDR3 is CASSPWGGLSTDTQYF. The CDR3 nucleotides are TGTGCCAGCAGCCCTTGGGGCGGGCTGAGCACAGATACGCAGTATTTT.

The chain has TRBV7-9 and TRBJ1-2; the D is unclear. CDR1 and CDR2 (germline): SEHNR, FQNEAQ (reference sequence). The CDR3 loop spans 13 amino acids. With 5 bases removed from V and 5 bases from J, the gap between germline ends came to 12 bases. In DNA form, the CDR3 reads TGTGCCAGCAGCGCCGGAGTAGCGTATGGCTACACCTTC. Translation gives CASSAGVAYGYTF.

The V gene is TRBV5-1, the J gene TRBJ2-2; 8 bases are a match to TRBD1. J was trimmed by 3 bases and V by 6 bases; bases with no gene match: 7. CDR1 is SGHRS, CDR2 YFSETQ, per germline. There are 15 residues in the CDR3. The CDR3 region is CASKDRVGDTGELFF. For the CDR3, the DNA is TGCGCCAGCAAGGACAGGGTAGGGGACACCGGGGAGCTGTTTTTT.

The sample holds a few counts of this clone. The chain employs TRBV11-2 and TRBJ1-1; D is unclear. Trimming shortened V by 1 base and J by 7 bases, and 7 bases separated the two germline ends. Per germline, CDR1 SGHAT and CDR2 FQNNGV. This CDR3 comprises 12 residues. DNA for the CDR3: TGTGCCAGCAGCTTAGGCCGCCTTGAAGCTTTCTTT. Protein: CASSLGRLEAFF. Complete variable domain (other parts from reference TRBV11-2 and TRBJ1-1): EAGVAQSPRYKIIEKRQSVAFWCNPISGHATLYWYQQILGQGPKLLIQFQNNGVVDDSQLPKDRFSAERLKGVDSTLKIQPAKLEDSAVYLCASSLGRLEAFFGQGTRLTVV.

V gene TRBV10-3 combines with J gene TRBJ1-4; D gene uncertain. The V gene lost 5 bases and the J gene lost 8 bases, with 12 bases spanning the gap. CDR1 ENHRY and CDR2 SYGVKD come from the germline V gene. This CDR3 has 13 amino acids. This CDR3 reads CAISSVIGEKLFF. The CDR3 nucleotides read TGTGCCATCAGTTCAGTAATTGGCGAAAAACTGTTTTTT.

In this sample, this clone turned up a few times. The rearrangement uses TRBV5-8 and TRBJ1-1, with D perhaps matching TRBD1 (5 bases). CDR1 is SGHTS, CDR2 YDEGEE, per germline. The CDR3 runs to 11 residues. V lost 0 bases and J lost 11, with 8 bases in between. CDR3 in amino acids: CASSLGQTAFF. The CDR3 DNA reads TGTGCCAGCAGCTTGGGACAGACGGCTTTCTTT.

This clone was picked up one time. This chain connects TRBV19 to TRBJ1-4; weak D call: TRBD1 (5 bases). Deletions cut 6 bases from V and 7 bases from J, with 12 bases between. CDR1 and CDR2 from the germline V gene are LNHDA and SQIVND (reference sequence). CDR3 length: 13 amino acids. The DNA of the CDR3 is TGTGCCAGTAGGCCTCGCGGGGGTGAAAAACTGTTTTTT. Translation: CASRPRGGEKLFF.

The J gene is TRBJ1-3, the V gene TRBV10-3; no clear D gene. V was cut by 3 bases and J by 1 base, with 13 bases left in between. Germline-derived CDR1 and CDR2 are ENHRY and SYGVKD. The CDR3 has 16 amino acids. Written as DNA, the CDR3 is TGTGCCATCAGTGACCAGGTCTTGGGGTCTGGAAACACCATATATTTT. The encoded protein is CAISDQVLGSGNTIYF.

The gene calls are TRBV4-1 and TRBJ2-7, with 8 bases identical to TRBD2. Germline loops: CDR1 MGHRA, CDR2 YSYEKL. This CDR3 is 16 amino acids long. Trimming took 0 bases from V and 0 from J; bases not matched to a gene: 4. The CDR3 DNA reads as TGCGCCAGCAGCCAAGACCCGGGGGGGAGCTCCTACGAGCAGTACTTC. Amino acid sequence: CASSQDPGGSSYEQYF.

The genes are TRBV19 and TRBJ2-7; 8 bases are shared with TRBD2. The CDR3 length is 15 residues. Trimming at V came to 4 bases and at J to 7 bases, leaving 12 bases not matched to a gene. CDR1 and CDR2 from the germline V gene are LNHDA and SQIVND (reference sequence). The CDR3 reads CASSRLTGGREEQYF. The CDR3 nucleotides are TGTGCCAGTAGTAGGTTGACGGGGGGGCGAGAAGAGCAGTACTTC.

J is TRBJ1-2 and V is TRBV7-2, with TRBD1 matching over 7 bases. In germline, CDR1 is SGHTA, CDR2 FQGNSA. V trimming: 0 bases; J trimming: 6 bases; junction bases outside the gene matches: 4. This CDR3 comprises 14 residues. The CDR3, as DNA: TGTGCCAGCAGCTTAGCGAGCCAGGGGGATGGCTACACCTTC. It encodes CASSLASQGDGYTF.

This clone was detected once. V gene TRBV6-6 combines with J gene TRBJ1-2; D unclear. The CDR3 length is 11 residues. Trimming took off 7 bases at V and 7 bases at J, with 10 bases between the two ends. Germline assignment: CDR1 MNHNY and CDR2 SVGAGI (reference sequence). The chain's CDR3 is CASKRSFGYTF. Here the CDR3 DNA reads TGTGCCAGCAAACGGTCTTTTGGCTACACCTTC.

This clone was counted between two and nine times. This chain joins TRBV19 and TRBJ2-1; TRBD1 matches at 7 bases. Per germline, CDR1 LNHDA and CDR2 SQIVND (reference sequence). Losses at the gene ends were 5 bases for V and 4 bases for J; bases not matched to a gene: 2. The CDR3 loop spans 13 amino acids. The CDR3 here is CASSPDRYNEQFF. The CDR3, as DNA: TGTGCCAGTAGTCCGGACAGGTACAATGAGCAGTTCTTC.

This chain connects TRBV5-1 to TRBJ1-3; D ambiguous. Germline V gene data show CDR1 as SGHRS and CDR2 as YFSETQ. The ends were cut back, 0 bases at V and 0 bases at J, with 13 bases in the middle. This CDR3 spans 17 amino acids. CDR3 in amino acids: CASSLEGSADSGNTIYF. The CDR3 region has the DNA TGCGCCAGCAGCTTGGAGGGCAGTGCCGACTCTGGAAACACCATATATTTT.

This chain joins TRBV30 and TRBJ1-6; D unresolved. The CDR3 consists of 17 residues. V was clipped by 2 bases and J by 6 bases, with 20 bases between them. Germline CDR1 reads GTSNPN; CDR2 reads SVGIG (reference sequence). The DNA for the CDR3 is TGTGCCTGGAGTTTCCTGGTAGGTTTGGGGTCTAATTCACCCCTCCACTTT. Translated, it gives CAWSFLVGLGSNSPLHF. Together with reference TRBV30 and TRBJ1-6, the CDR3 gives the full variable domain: SQTIHQWPATLVQPVGSPLSLECTVEGTSNPNLYWYRQAAGRGLQLLFYSVGIGQISSEVPQNLSASRPQDRQFILSSKKLLLSDSGFYLCAWSFLVGLGSNSPLHFGNGTRLTVT.

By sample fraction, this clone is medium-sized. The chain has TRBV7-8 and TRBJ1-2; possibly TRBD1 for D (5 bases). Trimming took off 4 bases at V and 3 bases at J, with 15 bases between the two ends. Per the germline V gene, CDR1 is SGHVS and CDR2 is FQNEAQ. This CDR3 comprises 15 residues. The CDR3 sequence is CASSSSIGTDYGYTF. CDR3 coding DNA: TGTGCCAGCAGCTCCTCTATTGGGACGGACTATGGCTACACCTTC.

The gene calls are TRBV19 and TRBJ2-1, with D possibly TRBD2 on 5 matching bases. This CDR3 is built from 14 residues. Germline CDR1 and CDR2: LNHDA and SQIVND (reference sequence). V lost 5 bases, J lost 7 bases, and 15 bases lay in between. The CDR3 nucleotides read TGTGCCAGTAGTGCCCGGGATACGGGGAATGAGCAGTTCTTC. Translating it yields CASSARDTGNEQFF. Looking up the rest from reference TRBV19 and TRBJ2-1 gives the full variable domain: DGGITQSPKYLFRKEGQNVTLSCEQNLNHDAMYWYRQDPGQGLRLIYYSQIVNDFQKGDIAEGYSVSREKKESFPLTVTSAQKNPTAFYLCASSARDTGNEQFFGPGTRLTVL.

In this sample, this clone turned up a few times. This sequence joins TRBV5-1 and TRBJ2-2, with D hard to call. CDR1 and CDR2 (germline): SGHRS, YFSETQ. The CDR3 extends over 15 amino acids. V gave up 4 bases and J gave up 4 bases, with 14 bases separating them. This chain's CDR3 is CASSPNRRITGELFF. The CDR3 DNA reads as TGCGCCAGCAGCCCTAATCGACGGATCACCGGGGAGCTGTTTTTT.

CDR3: CAISDQDGYTF. The CDR3 DNA is TGTGCCATCAGTGATCAGGATGGCTACACCTTC. This chain joins TRBV10-3 and TRBJ1-2; D remains ambiguous. Looked up from germline, CDR1 is ENHRY and CDR2 is SYGVKD. Trimming shortened V by 3 bases and J by 6 bases, and 5 bases separated the two germline ends. The CDR3 consists of 11 residues.

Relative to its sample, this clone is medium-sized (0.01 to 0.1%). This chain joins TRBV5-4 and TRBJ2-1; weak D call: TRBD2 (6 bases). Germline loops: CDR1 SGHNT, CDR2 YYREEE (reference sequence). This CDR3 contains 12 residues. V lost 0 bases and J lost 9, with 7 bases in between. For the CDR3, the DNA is TGTGCCAGCAGCTTGGGAGCGGGTGAGCAGTTCTTC. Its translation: CASSLGAGEQFF.

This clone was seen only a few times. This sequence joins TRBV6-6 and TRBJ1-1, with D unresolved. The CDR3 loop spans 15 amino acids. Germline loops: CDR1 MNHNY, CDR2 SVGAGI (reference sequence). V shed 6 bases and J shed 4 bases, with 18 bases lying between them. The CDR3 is CASSRRGEIGTEAFF. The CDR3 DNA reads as TGTGCCAGCAGCCGCCGCGGGGAAATCGGCACTGAAGCTTTCTTT.

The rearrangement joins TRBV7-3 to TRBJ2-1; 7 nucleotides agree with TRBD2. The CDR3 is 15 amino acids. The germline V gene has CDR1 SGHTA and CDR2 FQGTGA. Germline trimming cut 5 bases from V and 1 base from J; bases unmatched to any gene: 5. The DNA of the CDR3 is TGTGCCAGCAGCCTCAGAGCGGGGTCCTACAATGAGCAGTTCTTC. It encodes CASSLRAGSYNEQFF.

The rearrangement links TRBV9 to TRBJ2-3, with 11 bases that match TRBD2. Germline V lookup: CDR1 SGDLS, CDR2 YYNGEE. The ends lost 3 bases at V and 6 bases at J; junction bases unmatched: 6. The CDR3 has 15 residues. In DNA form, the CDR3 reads TGTGCCAGCAGCGCTAGCGGGGGGTATGGGGATACGCAGTATTTT. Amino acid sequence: CASSASGGYGDTQYF.

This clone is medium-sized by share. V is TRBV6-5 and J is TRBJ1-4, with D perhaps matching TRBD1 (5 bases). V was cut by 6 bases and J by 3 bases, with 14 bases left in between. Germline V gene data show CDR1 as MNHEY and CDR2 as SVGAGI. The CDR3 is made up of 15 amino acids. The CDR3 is CASRQGHGANEKLFF. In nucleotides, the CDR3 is TGTGCCAGCAGGCAGGGCCACGGGGCTAATGAAAAACTGTTTTTT.